This TCR beta chain was identified in a study of monozygotic twins with inflammatory bowel disease. Study-wide results and limits: The existence of one strong signal or clonotype linked to IBD lacked support. Whereas healthy co-twins had higher TCRbeta diversity (inverse Simpson), IBD patients had lower diversity.

CDR3 length: 17 amino acids. CDR1 DFQATT and CDR2 SNEGSKA come from the germline V gene (reference sequence). Each UMI harboured a 6-nucleotide sample barcode and was appended via template switching. With the 5' RACE reads reprocessed, TCRdb shows one record per CDR3 protein and no DNA. Its clone listing holds about 160,000 distinct CDR3 sequences. For this clonotype: The antigen is undetermined.

Skipping T cell sorting, the study isolated total RNA directly from whole blood. The TCR originated in a human donor with ulcerative colitis or Crohn's disease, or a healthy co-twin of an affected twin (not recorded which). Sequencing was carried out using blood. The chain has TRBV20-1 and TRBJ2-2; as DNA is missing, the TRBD1 call by TCRdb cannot be tested. The CDR3 sequence is CSVRGRGQTTLDGELFF.